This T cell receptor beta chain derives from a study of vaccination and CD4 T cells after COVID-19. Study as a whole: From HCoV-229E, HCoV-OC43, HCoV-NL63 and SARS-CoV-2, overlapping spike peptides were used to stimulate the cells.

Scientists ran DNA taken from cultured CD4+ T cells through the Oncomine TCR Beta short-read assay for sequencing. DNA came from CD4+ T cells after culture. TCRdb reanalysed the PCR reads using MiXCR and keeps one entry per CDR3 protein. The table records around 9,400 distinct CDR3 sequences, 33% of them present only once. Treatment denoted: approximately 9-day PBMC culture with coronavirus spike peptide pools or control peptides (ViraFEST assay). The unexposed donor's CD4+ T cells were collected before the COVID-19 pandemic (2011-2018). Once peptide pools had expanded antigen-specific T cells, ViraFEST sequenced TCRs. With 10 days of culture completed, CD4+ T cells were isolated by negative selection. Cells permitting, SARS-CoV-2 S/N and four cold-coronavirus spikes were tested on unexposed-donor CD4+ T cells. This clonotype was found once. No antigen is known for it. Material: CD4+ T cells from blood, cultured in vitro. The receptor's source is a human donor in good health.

The CDR3 DNA reads TGTGCCAGCAGTTTGGGGGGAGGGGTGAAAAGCTCCTACGAGCAGTACTTC. This gives the protein CASSLGGGVKSSYEQYF. The chain recombines TRBV27 with TRBJ2-7; 7 positions match TRBD2. The germline CDR1 and CDR2 sequences are MNHEY and SMNVEV (reference sequence). The V gene end was trimmed by 3 bases and the J gene end by 0 bases; junction bases not matched to a gene: 11. The CDR3 loop spans 17 amino acids.